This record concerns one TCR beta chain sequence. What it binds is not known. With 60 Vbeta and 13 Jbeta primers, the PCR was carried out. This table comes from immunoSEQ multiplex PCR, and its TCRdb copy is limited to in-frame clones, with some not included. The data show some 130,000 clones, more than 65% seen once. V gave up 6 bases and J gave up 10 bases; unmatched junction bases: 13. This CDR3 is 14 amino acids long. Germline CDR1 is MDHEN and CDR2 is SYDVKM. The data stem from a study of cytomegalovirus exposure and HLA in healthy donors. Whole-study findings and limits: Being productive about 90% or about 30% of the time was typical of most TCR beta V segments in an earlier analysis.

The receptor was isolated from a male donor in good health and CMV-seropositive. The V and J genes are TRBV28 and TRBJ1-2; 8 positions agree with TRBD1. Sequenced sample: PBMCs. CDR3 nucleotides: TGTGCCAGCAGCACCCCAGGGGGCGCGAGTGCCTACACCTTC. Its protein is CASSTPGGASAYTF.